The 18 T cell receptor beta chains given below trace back to one sample, sequenced in a study of memory CD4+ T cells and cytomegalovirus serostatus. Single viable CD3+CD4+CD8-CD45RO+ cells were sorted as the memory CD4+ T cells. Profiling relied on immunoSEQ multiplex PCR, and the TCRdb table lists in-frame clones only, not all of them. Among tens of thousands of clones listed, 70% to 80% were seen once. Sequenced input: memory CD4+ T cells from blood. The source is an adult in good health and CMV-seronegative.

The chain joins TRBV9 to TRBJ1-1; no clear D. The V end was cut by 0 bases, the J end by 1 base, with 7 bases between. Germline CDR1 SGDLS, CDR2 YYNGEE. CDR3 length equals 14 residues. CDR3 in amino acids: CASSVDSGNTEAFF. In DNA, the CDR3 is TGTGCCAGCAGCGTAGATTCAGGGAACACTGAAGCTTTCTTT.

This clone was counted a single time. This chain links TRBV4-2 with TRBJ2-3, with D perhaps matching TRBD2 (5 bases). The CDR3 runs 15 residues. Germline CDR1 and CDR2: LGHNA and YNFKEQ. V lost 3 bases, J lost 7 bases, and 17 bases lay in between. This chain's CDR3 is CASSHSSMGENTQYF. CDR3 nucleotides: TGTGCCAGCAGCCACTCATCGATGGGAGAGAATACGCAGTATTTT.

This chain links TRBV7-8 with TRBJ1-5, with TRBD1 identical over 9 bases. Germline CDR1 is SGHVS and CDR2 is FQNEAQ. CDR3 size: 16 residues. J gave up 1 base and V 3 bases, and 4 bases lay outside the gene matches. The CDR3 region is CASSFRDRVSNQPQHF. In nucleotides, the CDR3 is TGTGCCAGCAGCTTCCGGGACAGGGTGAGCAATCAGCCCCAGCATTTT.

The chain combines TRBV14 with TRBJ2-5, with a possible D match to TRBD1 (6 bases). This CDR3 is built from 15 residues. Trimming removed 1 base from V and 5 bases from J, with 14 bases in between. Germline lookup yields CDR1 SGHDN and CDR2 FVKESK. The CDR3 nucleotides are TGTGCCAGCAGCCAAGCAGGACAGCCCTCGGAGACCCAGTACTTC. This gives the protein CASSQAGQPSETQYF.

This sequence joins TRBV15 and TRBJ1-5, with 7 bases matching TRBD1. The junction had 9 bases not matched to a gene; V was cut back by 5 bases and J by 2 bases. Germline-derived CDR1 and CDR2 are LNHNV and YYDKDF (reference sequence). The CDR3 loop spans 16 amino acids. The DNA for the CDR3 is TGTGCCACCAGCGTAAACAGGGGTTTGGGCAATCAGCCCCAGCATTTT. It codes for CATSVNRGLGNQPQHF. The whole variable domain, remainder taken from reference TRBV15 and TRBJ1-5, is DAMVIQNPRYQVTQFGKPVTLSCSQTLNHNVMYWYQQKSSQAPKLLFHYYDKDFNNEADTPDNFQSRRPNTSFCFLDIRSPGLGDTAMYLCATSVNRGLGNQPQHFGDGTRLSIL.

The V call is TRBV6-6, the J call TRBJ2-7, with TRBD1 identical over 7 bases. The CDR3 has 14 residues. After removal of 6 bases from V and 4 bases from J, the junction contained 9 bases not matched to a gene. Germline lookup yields CDR1 MNHNY and CDR2 SVGAGI (reference sequence). The CDR3 DNA reads as TGTGCCAGCAGATCCGGGACAGCTTCATACGAGCAGTACTTC. Encoded protein: CASRSGTASYEQYF.

The genes are TRBV5-1 and TRBJ1-1, with D tentatively TRBD1 (6 bases). The V end lost 5 bases, the J end lost 1 base, and 24 bases lay between the germline ends. Germline V gives CDR1 SGHRS, CDR2 YFSETQ. The CDR3 runs 18 residues. CDR3 nucleotide sequence: TGCGCCAGCAGTGTCAGAACAGGGCTAGCCCGATCGAACACTGAAGCTTTCTTT. Amino acid sequence: CASSVRTGLARSNTEAFF.

The genes are TRBV5-1 and TRBJ2-3; 13 bases are a match to TRBD2. The CDR3 runs 16 residues. The J segment lost 6 bases and the V segment lost 4 bases, leaving 8 bases of the junction unmatched. Germline V gene lookup returns CDR1 SGHRS and CDR2 YFSETQ. The CDR3 is CASSAGTSGGADTQYF. The CDR3 DNA sequence: TGCGCCAGCAGCGCAGGCACTAGCGGGGGGGCCGATACGCAGTATTTT.

This clone was seen once. The rearrangement links TRBV5-6 to TRBJ1-2; D unclear. V lost 2 bases to trimming and J lost 4 bases, with 18 bases between them. This CDR3 comprises 16 residues. Germline V lookup: CDR1 SGHDT, CDR2 YYEEEE. The CDR3 bases are TGTGCCAGCAGCTTTACCCGGTCGACACCAACCTATGGCTACACCTTC. It encodes CASSFTRSTPTYGYTF.

The chain employs TRBV5-6 and TRBJ2-2, with 9 bases matching TRBD1. V lost 4 bases to trimming and J lost 6 bases; unmatched junction nucleotides: 7. Germline V gene lookup returns CDR1 SGHDT and CDR2 YYEEEE. This CDR3 is built from 15 residues. The DNA of the CDR3 is TGTGCCAGCAGCCCTAGGACAGGGGTATCCGGGGAGCTGTTTTTT. It specifies CASSPRTGVSGELFF.

The chain carries TRBV21-1 and TRBJ2-5. TRBV21-1 is an annotated pseudogene. The CDR3 is 15 amino acids. CDR3 bases: TGTGCCAGCAGCGACCGGGACCTCCACAGAGAGACCCAGTACTTC. Translating gives CASSDRDLHRETQYF.

The V gene is TRBV5-1, the J gene TRBJ1-5; 9 bases are shared with TRBD1. CDR1 is SGHRS, CDR2 YFSETQ, per germline. There are 15 residues in the CDR3. V lost 2 bases to trimming and J lost 2 bases; unmatched junction nucleotides: 2. The CDR3 loop is CASSLQGAGNQPQHF. DNA of the CDR3: TGCGCCAGCAGCTTACAGGGGGCTGGCAATCAGCCCCAGCATTTT.

This chain connects TRBV30 to TRBJ2-1; D uncertain. The CDR3 totals 15 residues. Germline loops: CDR1 GTSNPN, CDR2 SVGIG (reference sequence). Trimming removed 1 base at V and 0 bases at J, with 10 bases between. The CDR3 region has the DNA TGTGCCTGGAGTGGGGTTCTCGACTCCTACAATGAGCAGTTCTTC. This gives the protein CAWSGVLDSYNEQFF.

The J gene is TRBJ2-7, the V gene TRBV6-1; the D gene is possibly TRBD1 (5 bases). The CDR3 contains 15 residues. In germline, CDR1 is MNHNS, CDR2 SASEGT. V lost 0 bases and J lost 0, with 9 bases in between. Written as DNA, the CDR3 is TGTGCCAGCAGTGAAGCACCAGACAGCTCCTACGAGCAGTACTTC. This encodes CASSEAPDSSYEQYF.

The J gene is TRBJ2-7, the V gene TRBV2, with D unclear. The germline CDR1 and CDR2 sequences are SNHLY and FYNNEI. This CDR3 spans 12 amino acids. Trimming removed 7 bases at V and 3 bases at J, with 10 bases between. Written as DNA, the CDR3 is TGTGCCAGCACCCAACAGATCTACGAGCAGTACTTC. Translating it yields CASTQQIYEQYF.

V is TRBV6-5 and J is TRBJ1-1; no definite D call. Germline V lookup: CDR1 MNHEY, CDR2 SVGAGI. V lost 5 bases, J lost 4 bases, and 8 bases lay in between. The CDR3 covers 12 residues. CDR3 region: CASSKGPTEAFF. CDR3 nucleotides: TGTGCCAGCAGTAAAGGCCCCACTGAAGCTTTCTTT.

In this sample, this clone turned up a few times. The chain joins TRBV19 to TRBJ2-5; 8 bases align to TRBD2. Trimming took 2 bases from V and 4 from J; bases not matched to a gene: 6. This CDR3 comprises 15 residues. Germline V CDR1 and CDR2: LNHDA, SQIVND (reference sequence). For the CDR3, the DNA is TGTGCCAGTAGTATACCCGGGAGGGGGGGAGAGACCCAGTACTTC. As protein: CASSIPGRGGETQYF.

V is TRBV5-1 and J is TRBJ2-2; D gene unclear. Germline CDR1 SGHRS, CDR2 YFSETQ. Trimming removed 0 bases from V and 2 bases from J, with 5 bases in between. The CDR3 covers 14 residues. CDR3 residues: CASSLEPNTGELFF. CDR3 DNA sequence: TGCGCCAGCAGCTTGGAACCCAACACCGGGGAGCTGTTTTTT.